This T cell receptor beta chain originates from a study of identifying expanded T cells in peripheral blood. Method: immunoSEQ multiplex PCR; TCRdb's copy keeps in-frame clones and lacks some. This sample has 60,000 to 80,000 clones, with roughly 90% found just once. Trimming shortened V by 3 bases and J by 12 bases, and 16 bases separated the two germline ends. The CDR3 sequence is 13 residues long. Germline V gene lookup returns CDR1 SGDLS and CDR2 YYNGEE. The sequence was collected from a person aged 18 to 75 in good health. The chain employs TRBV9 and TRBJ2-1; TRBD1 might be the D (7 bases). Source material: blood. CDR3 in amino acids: CASSDRPRGAQFF. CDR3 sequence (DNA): TGTGCCAGCAGCGACCGCCCCAGGGGGGCGCAGTTCTTC.